The rows below give T cell receptor beta chains drawn from one sample of a study of HIV-infected patients and healthy controls. TCRdb fed the 5' RACE reads into MiXCR, producing one record per CDR3 protein. The data hold tens of thousands of distinct CDR3 sequences, with about a sixth observed a single time. Sequenced: CD4+ T cells from blood. These receptors all come from a human donor in good health. The CDR3 runs from the conserved cysteine through the conserved F or W. The order of the fields is CDR3 protein, CDR3 DNA, D gene, J gene, V gene, clone size. D genes are given only for firm matches. Expanded clones get a size class; other rows say once, few or many, or leave the size out.

cdr3_aa: CASIGQANTEAFF
cdr3_nt: TGTGCCAGCATCGGACAGGCTAACACTGAAGCTTTCTTT
d_call: TRBD1
j_call: TRBJ1-1
v_call: TRBV28
clone_size: NA

cdr3_aa: CATSTGTHGTDTQYF
cdr3_nt: TGTGCCACCAGTACCGGGACCCATGGCACAGATACGCAGTATTTT
d_call: NA
j_call: TRBJ2-3
v_call: TRBV24-1
clone_size: NA

cdr3_aa: CASRASGRGDEQFF
cdr3_nt: TGTGCCAGCAGGGCAAGCGGGAGAGGGGATGAGCAGTTCTTC
d_call: TRBD2
j_call: TRBJ2-1
v_call: TRBV6-2/TRBV6-3
clone_size: NA

cdr3_aa: CASSVRTGRGTDTQYF
cdr3_nt: TGTGCCAGCAGCGTTAGGACAGGGCGAGGCACAGATACGCAGTATTTT
d_call: TRBD1
j_call: TRBJ2-3
v_call: TRBV11-3
clone_size: many

cdr3_aa: CASILRGWFSGNTIYF
cdr3_nt: TGTGCCAGCATCCTTCGGGGATGGTTCTCTGGAAACACCATATATTTT
d_call: NA
j_call: TRBJ1-3
v_call: TRBV12-3/TRBV12-4
clone_size: NA

cdr3_aa: CASSQDAGGRAKNIQYF
cdr3_nt: TGTGCCAGCAGCCAAGATGCGGGAGGTCGGGCCAAAAACATTCAGTACTTC
d_call: TRBD2
j_call: TRBJ2-4
v_call: TRBV4-2
clone_size: many

cdr3_aa: CASSSALTRGGAFFF
cdr3_nt: TGTGCCAGCAGCTCCGCCCTGACGCGCGGGGGGGCCTTTTTCTTC
d_call: TRBD2
j_call: TRBJ2-1
v_call: TRBV7-2
clone_size: few

cdr3_aa: CASSPAGVETQYF
cdr3_nt: TGTGCCAGCTCACCTGCGGGGGTTGAGACCCAGTACTTC
d_call: TRBD2
j_call: TRBJ2-5
v_call: TRBV18
clone_size: many

cdr3_aa: CASSSPASGGAREFF
cdr3_nt: TGTGCCAGCAGTTCGCCGGCTAGCGGGGGGGCACGTGAGTTCTTC
d_call: TRBD2
j_call: TRBJ2-1
v_call: TRBV28
clone_size: NA

cdr3_aa: CASSPSPGRTDTQYF
cdr3_nt: TGTGCCAGCTCTCCGAGCCCAGGGCGCACAGATACGCAGTATTTT
d_call: NA
j_call: TRBJ2-3
v_call: TRBV2
clone_size: few

cdr3_aa: CASSPNGRERGYTF
cdr3_nt: TGCGCCAGCAGCCCCAACGGCAGGGAGCGCGGCTACACCTTC
d_call: NA
j_call: TRBJ1-2
v_call: TRBV5-1
clone_size: NA

cdr3_aa: CASSLRTGRSF
cdr3_nt: TGTGCCAGCAGTTTACGGACAGGACGGTCATTT
d_call: TRBD1
j_call: TRBJ1-3
v_call: TRBV12-3/TRBV12-4
clone_size: NA

cdr3_aa: CASSEPEDTPWNSYEQYF
cdr3_nt: TGTGCCAGCAGTGAACCCGAGGACACGCCATGGAACTCCTACGAGCAGTACTTC
d_call: NA
j_call: TRBJ2-7
v_call: TRBV2
clone_size: NA

cdr3_aa: CASSPGLQNTGELFF
cdr3_nt: TGTGCCAGCAGCCCGGGACTACAGAACACCGGGGAGCTGTTTTTT
d_call: TRBD2
j_call: TRBJ2-2
v_call: TRBV7-9
clone_size: few

cdr3_aa: CASSHDSYNEQFF
cdr3_nt: TGTGCCAGCAGCCACGACTCTTACAATGAGCAGTTCTTC
d_call: NA
j_call: TRBJ2-1
v_call: TRBV14
clone_size: NA

cdr3_aa: CSATAGIYNSPLHF
cdr3_nt: TGCAGTGCGACAGCAGGGATTTATAATTCACCCCTCCACTTT
d_call: NA
j_call: TRBJ1-6
v_call: TRBV20-1
clone_size: many

cdr3_aa: CSAHGLAPNKRQFF
cdr3_nt: TGCAGTGCTCACGGACTAGCGCCAAATAAGAGGCAGTTCTTC
d_call: TRBD2
j_call: TRBJ2-1
v_call: TRBV20-1
clone_size: many

cdr3_aa: CASSLGAGQTGELFF
cdr3_nt: TGCGCCAGCAGCTTGGGTGCAGGGCAGACCGGGGAGCTGTTTTTT
d_call: NA
j_call: TRBJ2-2
v_call: TRBV5-1
clone_size: many

cdr3_aa: CAWSAHRANQPQHF
cdr3_nt: TGTGCCTGGAGTGCTCACAGGGCCAATCAGCCCCAGCATTTT
d_call: NA
j_call: TRBJ1-5
v_call: TRBV30
clone_size: NA

cdr3_aa: CASSVGLAGSRKYNEQFF
cdr3_nt: TGTGCCAGCAGCGTTGGGCTAGCGGGCTCGAGAAAGTACAATGAGCAGTTCTTC
d_call: TRBD2
j_call: TRBJ2-1
v_call: TRBV9
clone_size: NA

cdr3_aa: CASSPETGEAFF
cdr3_nt: TGTGCCAGCTCACCCGAGACAGGGGAAGCTTTCTTT
d_call: TRBD1
j_call: TRBJ1-1
v_call: TRBV18
clone_size: many

cdr3_aa: CSARRADTQYF
cdr3_nt: TGCAGTGCTAGGAGGGCAGATACGCAGTATTTT
d_call: NA
j_call: TRBJ2-3
v_call: TRBV20-1
clone_size: few

cdr3_aa: CASSQALLAGGPNNEQFF
cdr3_nt: TGTGCCAGCAGCCAAGCGTTGTTAGCGGGAGGGCCTAACAATGAGCAGTTCTTC
d_call: TRBD2
j_call: TRBJ2-1
v_call: TRBV14
clone_size: NA

cdr3_aa: CASSPRSKENYGYTF
cdr3_nt: TGTGCCAGCAGCCCGAGGTCAAAGGAGAACTATGGCTACACCTTC
d_call: NA
j_call: TRBJ1-2
v_call: TRBV3-1
clone_size: few

cdr3_aa: CASRDDRRTDTQYF
cdr3_nt: TGTGCCAGCAGGGACGACAGGCGCACAGATACGCAGTATTTT
d_call: NA
j_call: TRBJ2-3
v_call: TRBV7-9
clone_size: many

cdr3_aa: CASSGGRLWNEKLFF
cdr3_nt: TGTGCCAGTAGTGGGGGACGGCTGTGGAATGAAAAACTGTTTTTT
d_call: NA
j_call: TRBJ1-4
v_call: TRBV19
clone_size: once

cdr3_aa: CAYLAGSDEQFF
cdr3_nt: TGTGCCTATCTAGCGGGGAGCGATGAGCAGTTCTTC
d_call: TRBD2
j_call: TRBJ2-1
v_call: TRBV30
clone_size: NA

cdr3_aa: CSASSGAGTEAFF
cdr3_nt: TGCAGTGCTAGTTCAGGGGCGGGCACTGAAGCTTTCTTT
d_call: NA
j_call: TRBJ1-1
v_call: TRBV20-1
clone_size: NA

cdr3_aa: CAGGSGIPGTQYF
cdr3_nt: TGTGCCGGGGGAAGCGGGATACCTGGTACGCAGTATTTT
d_call: TRBD2
j_call: TRBJ2-3
v_call: TRBV12-3/TRBV12-4
clone_size: few

cdr3_aa: CASSLGVGDTDTQYF
cdr3_nt: TGTGCCAGCAGCTTAGGAGTTGGGGACACAGATACGCAGTATTTT
d_call: NA
j_call: TRBJ2-3
v_call: TRBV11-3
clone_size: many

cdr3_aa: CASSLGGSGGNTIYF
cdr3_nt: TGTGCCAGCAGTTTAGGGGGATCTGGAGGAAACACCATATATTTT
d_call: NA
j_call: TRBJ1-3
v_call: TRBV12-3/TRBV12-4
clone_size: NA

cdr3_aa: CASSFGGARNIQYF
cdr3_nt: TGTGCCAGCAGTTTTGGAGGGGCGAGGAACATTCAGTACTTC
d_call: NA
j_call: TRBJ2-4
v_call: TRBV12-3/TRBV12-4
clone_size: NA

cdr3_aa: CASTLSLSLGVSGANVLTF
cdr3_nt: TGTGCCAGCACTCTTTCCTTATCTCTGGGGGTCTCTGGGGCCAACGTCCTGACTTTC
d_call: NA
j_call: TRBJ2-6
v_call: TRBV6-5
clone_size: few

cdr3_aa: CASSPTSFNEQFF
cdr3_nt: TGTGCCAGCAGCCCGACTAGCTTCAATGAGCAGTTCTTC
d_call: TRBD2
j_call: TRBJ2-1
v_call: TRBV14
clone_size: NA

cdr3_aa: CASSVVPSGNEQFF
cdr3_nt: TGTGCCAGCAGCGTCGTTCCTAGCGGCAATGAGCAGTTCTTC
d_call: TRBD2
j_call: TRBJ2-1
v_call: TRBV9
clone_size: once

cdr3_aa: CASTEDGYSNQPQHF
cdr3_nt: TGTGCCAGTACTGAAGACGGTTATAGCAATCAGCCCCAGCATTTT
d_call: NA
j_call: TRBJ1-5
v_call: TRBV19
clone_size: NA

cdr3_aa: CASSQEWGGTDTQYF
cdr3_nt: TGCGCCAGCAGCCAAGAGTGGGGAGGCACAGATACGCAGTATTTT
d_call: NA
j_call: TRBJ2-3
v_call: TRBV4-3
clone_size: NA

cdr3_aa: CASSPTGTGPYGYTF
cdr3_nt: TGTGCCAGCAGCCCAACCGGGACAGGGCCCTATGGCTACACCTTC
d_call: TRBD1
j_call: TRBJ1-2
v_call: TRBV7-9
clone_size: few

cdr3_aa: CASSQVASGRNEQFF
cdr3_nt: TGTGCCAGCAGCCAAGTCGCTAGCGGGAGGAATGAGCAGTTCTTC
d_call: TRBD2
j_call: TRBJ2-1
v_call: TRBV14
clone_size: medium-sized

cdr3_aa: CASSHDSQETQYF
cdr3_nt: TGTGCCAGCAGTCATGACAGTCAAGAGACCCAGTACTTC
d_call: NA
j_call: TRBJ2-5
v_call: TRBV11-2
clone_size: NA

cdr3_aa: CSARTSGTPGEQYF
cdr3_nt: TGCAGTGCGCGGACTAGCGGCACACCGGGGGAGCAGTACTTC
d_call: TRBD2
j_call: TRBJ2-7
v_call: TRBV20-1
clone_size: NA

cdr3_aa: CASSYSFQGLGTDTQYF
cdr3_nt: TGTGCCAGCAGTTACTCCTTCCAGGGACTAGGGACAGATACGCAGTATTTT
d_call: TRBD2
j_call: TRBJ2-3
v_call: TRBV6-2/TRBV6-3
clone_size: NA

cdr3_aa: CASSGSSYNSPLHF
cdr3_nt: TGTGCCAGCTCCGGGAGCTCCTATAATTCACCCCTCCACTTT
d_call: NA
j_call: TRBJ1-6
v_call: TRBV18
clone_size: few

cdr3_aa: CASSPQGLAGVPDTQYF
cdr3_nt: TGTGCCAGCAGCCCCCAGGGACTAGCGGGAGTTCCAGATACGCAGTATTTT
d_call: TRBD2
j_call: TRBJ2-3
v_call: TRBV7-3
clone_size: NA

cdr3_aa: CASSWGEAYEQYF
cdr3_nt: TGTGCCAGCAGCTGGGGGGAGGCTTACGAGCAGTACTTC
d_call: NA
j_call: TRBJ2-7
v_call: TRBV7-2
clone_size: few

cdr3_aa: CASSSRGGYEQYF
cdr3_nt: TGTGCCAGCAGTTCGAGGGGGGGCTACGAGCAGTACTTC
d_call: NA
j_call: TRBJ2-7
v_call: TRBV12-3/TRBV12-4
clone_size: few

cdr3_aa: CSVVGVRGKPNTGELFF
cdr3_nt: TGCAGCGTTGTGGGGGTCAGGGGGAAACCGAACACCGGGGAGCTGTTTTTT
d_call: TRBD1
j_call: TRBJ2-2
v_call: TRBV29-1
clone_size: many

cdr3_aa: CASSTGGAGQPQHF
cdr3_nt: TGTGCCAGCAGCACTGGGGGGGCGGGTCAGCCCCAGCATTTT
d_call: NA
j_call: TRBJ1-5
v_call: TRBV7-2
clone_size: NA

cdr3_aa: CASSPMGAAGRGYTF
cdr3_nt: TGTGCCAGCAGCCCCATGGGGGCAGCGGGCCGTGGCTACACCTTC
d_call: NA
j_call: TRBJ1-2
v_call: TRBV7-2
clone_size: few

cdr3_aa: CASSHGLASDTQYF
cdr3_nt: TGTGCCAGCAGCCACGGACTAGCCTCAGATACGCAGTATTTT
d_call: TRBD2
j_call: TRBJ2-3
v_call: TRBV7-9
clone_size: few

cdr3_aa: CASRGLALETQYF
cdr3_nt: TGTGCCAGCAGGGGACTAGCGCTGGAGACCCAGTACTTC
d_call: TRBD2
j_call: TRBJ2-5
v_call: TRBV7-6
clone_size: many

cdr3_aa: CSGGGSPYEQYF
cdr3_nt: TGCAGCGGCGGAGGGTCTCCCTACGAGCAGTACTTC
d_call: NA
j_call: TRBJ2-7
v_call: TRBV29-1
clone_size: NA

cdr3_aa: CASSREMDGNEKLFF
cdr3_nt: TGTGCCAGCAGCCGCGAAATGGACGGGAATGAAAAACTGTTTTTT
d_call: NA
j_call: TRBJ1-4
v_call: TRBV7-2
clone_size: NA

cdr3_aa: CSVENLGNSERGYTQYF
cdr3_nt: TGCAGTGTGGAGAACCTAGGAAACTCGGAACGAGGGTATACGCAGTATTTT
d_call: NA
j_call: TRBJ2-3
v_call: TRBV20-1
clone_size: NA

cdr3_aa: CASSVGHVNTGELFF
cdr3_nt: TGTGCCAGTAGTGTGGGACACGTGAACACCGGGGAGCTGTTTTTT
d_call: NA
j_call: TRBJ2-2
v_call: TRBV19
clone_size: NA